This T cell receptor beta chain was documented in a study of blood T cells in healthy people across ages. Study-wide results and limits: Comparison with aged donors showed that long-lived donors had more naive CD4+ cells and higher diversity.

A second PCR, run for about 6 to 11 cycles, used a sample-barcoded 5' primer plus a J-beta primer mix. In TCRdb, the 5' RACE reads were re-called with MiXCR into one record per CDR3 protein. The data contain roughly 1,100,000 distinct CDR3 sequences, roughly 24% of them seen just once; the ten biggest clones take up around 0.7%. The CDR3 is 17 residues long. J gave up 1 base and V 1 base, and 8 bases lay outside the gene matches. Worth noting for this clonotype: No antigen is known for it.

This same sample was also part of a study on T cells of mothers and their children. This second study notes: Sample barcodes plus 2-4 random nucleotides came from the M1S primer.

The chain joins TRBV12-3 or TRBV12-4 to TRBJ2-7; 9 bases align to TRBD2. Material for sequencing was blood. The TCR originated in a girl aged 2 to 9 in good health. The DNA of the CDR3 is TGTGCCAGCAGTTTAGTCCCTTTGCTAGCGGGGTCCTACGAGCAGTACTTC. Its translation: CASSLVPLLAGSYEQYF.